This T cell receptor (beta chain) was recorded in a study of blood T cell repertoires in COVID-19. Enrolled during active infection, Seattle patients were then followed longitudinally. Profiled with immunoSEQ multiplex PCR; TCRdb holds only in-frame clones, not every one. This table has under 200,000 clones, 82% appearing once. The CDR3 totals 13 residues. With 5 bases removed from V and 3 bases from J, the gap between germline ends came to 8 bases. The receptor comes from a woman in her fifties or sixties with COVID-19, enrolled during active disease. The sequenced sample was peripheral blood. The chain has TRBV12-3 or TRBV12-4 and TRBJ1-3, with D unresolved. CDR3 sequence reads: CASSPAVGNTIYF. The CDR3 DNA follows: TGTGCCAGCAGTCCCGCAGTTGGAAACACCATATATTTT.